The rows below give T cell receptor beta chains drawn from one sample of a study of cytomegalovirus exposure and HLA in healthy donors. Only in-frame clones appear in the TCRdb table, and some are missing; sequencing was by immunoSEQ multiplex PCR. The sample includes under 150,000 clones, roughly four fifths of them seen just once. Sequenced: PBMCs. The receptors shown here come from a male donor in good health and CMV-seronegative. Each CDR3 is given with its conserved first and last residue. D genes are given only for firm matches. Expanded clones are given a class, and other clones once, few, many or no size at all.

J,length,D,size,V,DNA,CDR3
TRBJ2-2,17,TRBD1,-,TRBV19,TGTGCCAGTGCCCTCTTTTGGGACAGCGCGAACACCGGGGAGCTGTTTTTT,CASALFWDSANTGELFF
TRBJ1-1,13,-,-,TRBV7-6,TGTGCCAGCAGCTTAGCGCGGACAAGTGAAGCTTTCTTT,CASSLARTSEAFF
TRBJ1-1,14,-,-,TRBV4-1,TGCGCCAGCAGCCAAGAACAGGGGAACACTGAAGCTTTCTTT,CASSQEQGNTEAFF
TRBJ2-1,16,TRBD2,-,TRBV27,TGTGCCAGCAGCCTCGGACTAGCGGGATACAACAATGAGCAGTTCTTC,CASSLGLAGYNNEQFF
TRBJ1-2,14,TRBD1,-,TRBV9,TGTGCCAGCAGCGCCCGGGACAGGGTGCATGGCTACACCTTC,CASSARDRVHGYTF
TRBJ1-2,17,TRBD1,-,TRBV7-8,TGTGCCAGCAGCTTAGTGGACAGGGGGGGACCTAACTATGGCTACACCTTC,CASSLVDRGGPNYGYTF
TRBJ2-1,15,TRBD2,-,TRBV5-4,TGTGCCAGCAGCTCCGGACTAGCGGTCTACAATGAGCAGTTCTTC,CASSSGLAVYNEQFF
TRBJ1-4,14,TRBD1,-,TRBV2,TGTGCCAGCAGGCTCCAGGGGGCTTCTGGGAAACTGTTTTTT,CASRLQGASGKLFF
TRBJ2-5,12,-,-,TRBV5-6,TGTGCCAGCAGCTTGTACCGGGGGACCCAGTACTTC,CASSLYRGTQYF
TRBJ2-5,16,-,-,TRBV14,TGTGCCAGCAGCCGCGGCGGGTCGTTGAGTTTAGAGACCCAGTACTTC,CASSRGGSLSLETQYF
TRBJ2-3,17,TRBD1,once,TRBV27,TGTGCCAGCAGTTTCCGCCCGACAGGGCCTAGCACAGATACGCAGTATTTT,CASSFRPTGPSTDTQYF
TRBJ2-5,14,-,-,TRBV7-2,TGTGCCAGCAGCTTAGCCGGACTTGAAGCGACCCAGTACTTC,CASSLAGLEATQYF
TRBJ1-5,12,-,-,TRBV7-9,TGTGCCAGCAGCATTCAGAATCAGCCCCAGCATTTT,CASSIQNQPQHF
TRBJ2-3,13,TRBD2,-,TRBV29-1,TGCAGCTCTAGCGGCACTAGCACAGATACGCAGTATTTT,CSSSGTSTDTQYF
TRBJ1-2,14,-,-,TRBV29-1,TGCAGCGCCGAGCGATGGAGTACTAACTATGGCTACACCTTC,CSAERWSTNYGYTF
TRBJ1-1,14,-,-,TRBV9,TGTGCCAGCAGCGTTAAACACGGGGACACTGAAGCTTTCTTT,CASSVKHGDTEAFF
TRBJ1-2,13,TRBD1,-,TRBV7-8,TGTGCCAGCAGCCCAGACAGGGTAGAAGGCTACACCTTC,CASSPDRVEGYTF
TRBJ2-7,13,TRBD1,once,TRBV19,TGTGCCAGTACAACAGGGGTCTCCTACGAGCAGTACTTC,CASTTGVSYEQYF
TRBJ2-7,15,TRBD1,-,TRBV18,TGTGCCAGCTCACCAAGGTTAGGGACAGCCTACGAGCAGTACTTC,CASSPRLGTAYEQYF
TRBJ2-3,16,TRBD2,-,TRBV2,TGTGCCAGCAGTGCTCGAGCGGGGGGGTTCACAGATACGCAGTATTTT,CASSARAGGFTDTQYF
TRBJ1-1,11,-,-,TRBV29-1,TGCAGCGCCAAAACAGGGTATGAAGCTTTCTTT,CSAKTGYEAFF
TRBJ1-2,16,TRBD1,-,TRBV4-3,TGCGCCAGCAGCCAAGATCGCCACGGGACAGGGTATGGCTACACCTTC,CASSQDRHGTGYGYTF
TRBJ2-1,16,TRBD2,-,TRBV7-9,TGTGCCAGCAGCTTAGTCCTAGCGGATAACTACAATGAGCAGTTCTTC,CASSLVLADNYNEQFF
TRBJ2-3,15,TRBD1,-,TRBV7-9,TGTGCCAGCAGCTTCATGACAGGGGCGACAGATACGCAGTATTTT,CASSFMTGATDTQYF
TRBJ1-4,14,TRBD1,-,TRBV5-4,TGTGCCAGCGGACAGGGCACAACTAATGAAAAACTGTTTTTT,CASGQGTTNEKLFF
TRBJ1-1,13,-,-,TRBV23-1,TGCGCCAGCAGCCCCCCGGGGGGAGGGGGTGCTTTCTTT,CASSPPGGGGAFF
TRBJ1-1,13,TRBD1,-,TRBV6-1,TGTGCCAGCAGAGCGACAGGGGGCACTGAAGCTTTCTTT,CASRATGGTEAFF
TRBJ2-1,18,TRBD2,-,TRBV5-5,TGTGCCAGCAGCCAGGGACTAGCGGGGCCTAGCTCCTACAATGAGCAGTTCTTC,CASSQGLAGPSSYNEQFF
TRBJ2-4,15,TRBD1,-,TRBV18,TGTGCCAGCTCACGGGGACAGGAGGAGGTAAACATTCAGTACTTC,CASSRGQEEVNIQYF
TRBJ2-2,17,TRBD1,-,TRBV7-7,TGTGCTAGCAGCTTATTCCCGGGACAGGGTTACACCGGGGAGCTGTTTTTT,CASSLFPGQGYTGELFF
TRBJ2-2,15,TRBD1,-,TRBV6-1,TGTGCCAGCAACACCGGGACAGGGTCTTCCGGGGAGCTGTTTTTT,CASNTGTGSSGELFF
TRBJ1-2,15,-,-,TRBV14,TGTGCCAGCAGCCGAGCTACAGGGTATTCGCAGGGCTACACCTTC,CASSRATGYSQGYTF
TRBJ2-1,15,TRBD2,-,TRBV7-8,TGTGCCAGCAGCCCTACTAGCGGGAGTTACAATGAGCAGTTCTTC,CASSPTSGSYNEQFF
TRBJ2-2,15,TRBD1,-,TRBV30,TGTGCCTGGAGTGCCGACAGGGGGCTCTACGGGGAGCTGTTTTTT,CAWSADRGLYGELFF
TRBJ2-7,15,-,-,TRBV28,TGTGCCAGCAGTTTTTGGGGGGTGGCGTCCTACGAGCAGTACTTC,CASSFWGVASYEQYF
TRBJ2-7,14,-,once,TRBV9,TGTGCCAGCAGCGTAGCTTCGGGGGACTACGAGCAGTACTTC,CASSVASGDYEQYF
TRBJ2-3,14,TRBD1,-,TRBV5-1,TGCGCCAGCAGCCCGGGGACAGCCACAGATACGCAGTATTTT,CASSPGTATDTQYF
TRBJ2-1,14,-,few,TRBV28,TGTGCCAGCAGTTTCGGCAGGCCAGGGAATGAGCAGTTCTTC,CASSFGRPGNEQFF
TRBJ1-1,16,-,few,TRBV5-1,TGCGCCAGCAGCTTGACCACGCGGGGACCGAACACTGAAGCTTTCTTT,CASSLTTRGPNTEAFF
TRBJ2-1,13,TRBD1,-,TRBV2,TGTGCCAGCATTGGACAGGCGAACAATGAGCAGTTCTTC,CASIGQANNEQFF
TRBJ1-5,15,-,-,TRBV4-1,TGCGCCAGCAGCCGGAAGCAGGGGATCGATCAGCCCCAGCATTTT,CASSRKQGIDQPQHF
TRBJ2-2,16,-,-,TRBV18,TGTGCCAGCTCACCACGGGGGGAGATCGGCACCGGGGAGCTGTTTTTT,CASSPRGEIGTGELFF
TRBJ2-7,14,TRBD1,-,TRBV4-1,TGCGCCAGCAGCCAAGGGACAGGTTTTAGCGAGCAGTACTTC,CASSQGTGFSEQYF
TRBJ1-5,13,TRBD1,-,TRBV28,TGTGCCAGCAGTTTAACAGGGGTCCAGCCCCAGCATTTT,CASSLTGVQPQHF
TRBJ1-4,13,-,-,TRBV28,TGTGCCAGCAGTTTAACTCTTAATGAAAAACTGTTTTTT,CASSLTLNEKLFF
TRBJ2-7,15,TRBD1,-,TRBV7-3,TGTGCCAGCAGCCCCCAAGGACAGGGGGACTACGAGCAGTACTTC,CASSPQGQGDYEQYF
TRBJ2-1,15,TRBD1,-,TRBV7-9,TGTGCCAGCAGCTTAGGGGACAGGGCGCTCAATGAGCAGTTCTTC,CASSLGDRALNEQFF
TRBJ2-1,17,-,few,TRBV6-1,TGTGCCAGCAGTGCAATTTCAGGGGTTTGGGGGGGGAATGAGCAGTTCTTC,CASSAISGVWGGNEQFF
TRBJ2-7,11,TRBD1,-,TRBV5-1,TGCGCCAGCCGGGACAGCTACGAGCAGTACTTC,CASRDSYEQYF
TRBJ2-5,15,TRBD2,-,TRBV7-2,TGTGCCAGCAACGTAGGAGGGACTAGCGGAGAGACCCAGTACTTC,CASNVGGTSGETQYF
TRBJ2-7,16,TRBD2,-,TRBV18,TGTGCCAGCTCACGACAACTAGCGGGAGGGTCCTACGAGCAGTACTTC,CASSRQLAGGSYEQYF